By its share, the clone carrying this T cell receptor (beta chain) is large. V lost 2 bases, J lost 3 bases, and 14 bases lay in between. The CDR3 is 15 residues long. In germline, CDR1 is SGHTA, CDR2 FQGTGA. Treatment meaning: randomized to nivolumab then ipilimumab (arm A) or the reverse (arm B). None of the patients previously received DNA-damaging chemotherapy. Profiled with immunoSEQ multiplex PCR; TCRdb holds only in-frame clones, not every one. This sample has around 11,000 clones; roughly 73% occur once, and the top ten carry about 12%. This sample stems from a study of sequential checkpoint blockade in melanoma. Turning to the study itself: After both sequences, patients received maintenance nivolumab.

The specimen was CD8+ T cells sorted from blood (inferred from file names), collected from a patient given nivolumab and ipilimumab in sequence. This sequence was found in a human donor with melanoma. The chain employs TRBV7-3 and TRBJ2-7; D perhaps matches TRBD1 (5 bases). CDR3 nucleotides: TGTGCCAGCAGCTTAGGGGTAGGGGAAGGCTACGAGCAGTACTTC. This gives the protein CASSLGVGEGYEQYF.